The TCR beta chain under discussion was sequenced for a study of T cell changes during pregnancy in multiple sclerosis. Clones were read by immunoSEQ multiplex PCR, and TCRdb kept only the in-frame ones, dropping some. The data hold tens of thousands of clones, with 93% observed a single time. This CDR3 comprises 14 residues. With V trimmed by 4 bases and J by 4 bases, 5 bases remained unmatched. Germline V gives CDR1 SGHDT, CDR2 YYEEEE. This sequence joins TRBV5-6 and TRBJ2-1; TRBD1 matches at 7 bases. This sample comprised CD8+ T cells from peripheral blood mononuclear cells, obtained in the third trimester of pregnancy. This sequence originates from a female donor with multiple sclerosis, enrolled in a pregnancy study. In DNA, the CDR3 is TGTGCCAGCAGCGGGGGACAGAGTTACAATGAGCAGTTCTTC. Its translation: CASSGGQSYNEQFF.